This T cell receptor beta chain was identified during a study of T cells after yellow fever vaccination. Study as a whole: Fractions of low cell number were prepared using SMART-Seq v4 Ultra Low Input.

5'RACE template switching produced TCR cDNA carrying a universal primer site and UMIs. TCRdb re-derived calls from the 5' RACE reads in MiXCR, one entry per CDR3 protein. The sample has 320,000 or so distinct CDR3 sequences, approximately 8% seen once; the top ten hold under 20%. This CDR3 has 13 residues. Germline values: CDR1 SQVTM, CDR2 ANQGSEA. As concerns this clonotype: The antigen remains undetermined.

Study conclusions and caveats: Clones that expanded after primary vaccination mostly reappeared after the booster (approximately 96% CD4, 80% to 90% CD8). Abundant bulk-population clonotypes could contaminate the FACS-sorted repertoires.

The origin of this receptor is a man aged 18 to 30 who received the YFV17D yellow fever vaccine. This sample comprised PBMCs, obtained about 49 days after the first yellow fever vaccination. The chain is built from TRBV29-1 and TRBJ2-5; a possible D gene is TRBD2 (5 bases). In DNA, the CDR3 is TGCAGTGCCGTAGAGGCCCATCGGGGGACCCAGTACTTC. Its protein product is CSAVEAHRGTQYF. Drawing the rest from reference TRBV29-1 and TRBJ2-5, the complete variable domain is SAVISQKPSRDICQRGTSLTIQCQVDSQVTMMFWYRQQPGQSLTLIATANQGSEATYESGFVIDKFPISRPNLTFSTLTVSNMSPEDSSIYLCSAVEAHRGTQYFGPGTRLLVL.